This T cell receptor beta chain was identified in a study of T cell clones after liver transplantation. About the research overall: Post-transplant blood was tracked for graft-donor-reactive T cell clones identified in a pre-transplant mixed lymphocyte reaction. Graft-donor-reactive sequences were compared with third-party-reactive TCRbeta sequences from pre-transplant mixed lymphocyte reactions. The study's findings and limits: Rather than being deleted, graft donor-reactive T cells may have moved into the graft.

Unstimulated PBMCs were sorted into CD3+CD4+ and CD3+CD8+ populations. Remarks on this clone: What it binds is not known.

Generated by immunoSEQ multiplex PCR, the TCRdb table keeps only in-frame clones and is missing some. The sample holds 99,000 or so clones; roughly 80% are singletons and the top ten take around 0.94%. The clonotype comes from a human donor who received a liver transplant. The input for sequencing was CD4+ T cells from blood, taken before liver transplant.

DNA of the CDR3: TGTGCCAGCAGTCGCGACAGTTCCTACTCCGGAGGCTACACCTTC. This translates into CASSRDSSYSGGYTF. The rearrangement uses TRBV6-5 and TRBJ1-2; the D gene is possibly TRBD1 (5 bases). This CDR3 is built from 15 residues. Germline-derived CDR1 and CDR2 are MNHEY and SVGAGI. Trimming removed 5 bases at V and 8 bases at J, with 21 bases between.